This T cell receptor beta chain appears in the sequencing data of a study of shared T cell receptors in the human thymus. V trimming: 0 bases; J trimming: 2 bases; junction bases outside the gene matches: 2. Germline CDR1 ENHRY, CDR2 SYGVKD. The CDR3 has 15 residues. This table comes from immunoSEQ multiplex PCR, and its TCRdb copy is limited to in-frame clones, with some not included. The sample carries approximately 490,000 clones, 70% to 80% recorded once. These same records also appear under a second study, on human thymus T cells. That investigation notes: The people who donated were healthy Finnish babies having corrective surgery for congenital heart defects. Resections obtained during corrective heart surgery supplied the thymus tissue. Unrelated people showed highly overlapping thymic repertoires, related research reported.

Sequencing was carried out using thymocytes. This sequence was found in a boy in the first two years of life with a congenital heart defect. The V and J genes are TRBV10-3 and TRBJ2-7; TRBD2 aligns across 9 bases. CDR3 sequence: CAISESTSGPYEQYF. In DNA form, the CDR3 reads TGTGCCATCAGTGAGTCGACTAGCGGACCCTACGAGCAGTACTTC.